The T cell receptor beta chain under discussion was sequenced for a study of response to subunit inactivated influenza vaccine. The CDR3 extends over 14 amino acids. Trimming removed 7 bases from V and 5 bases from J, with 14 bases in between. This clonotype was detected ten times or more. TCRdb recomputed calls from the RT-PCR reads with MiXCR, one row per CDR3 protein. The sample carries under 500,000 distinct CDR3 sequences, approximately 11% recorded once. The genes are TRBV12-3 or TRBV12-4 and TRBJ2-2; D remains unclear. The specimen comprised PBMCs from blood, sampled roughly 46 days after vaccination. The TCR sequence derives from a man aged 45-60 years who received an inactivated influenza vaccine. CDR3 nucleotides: TGTGCCAGCAAAGACCCTTTGGGGACCGGGGAGCTGTTTTTT. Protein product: CASKDPLGTGELFF.